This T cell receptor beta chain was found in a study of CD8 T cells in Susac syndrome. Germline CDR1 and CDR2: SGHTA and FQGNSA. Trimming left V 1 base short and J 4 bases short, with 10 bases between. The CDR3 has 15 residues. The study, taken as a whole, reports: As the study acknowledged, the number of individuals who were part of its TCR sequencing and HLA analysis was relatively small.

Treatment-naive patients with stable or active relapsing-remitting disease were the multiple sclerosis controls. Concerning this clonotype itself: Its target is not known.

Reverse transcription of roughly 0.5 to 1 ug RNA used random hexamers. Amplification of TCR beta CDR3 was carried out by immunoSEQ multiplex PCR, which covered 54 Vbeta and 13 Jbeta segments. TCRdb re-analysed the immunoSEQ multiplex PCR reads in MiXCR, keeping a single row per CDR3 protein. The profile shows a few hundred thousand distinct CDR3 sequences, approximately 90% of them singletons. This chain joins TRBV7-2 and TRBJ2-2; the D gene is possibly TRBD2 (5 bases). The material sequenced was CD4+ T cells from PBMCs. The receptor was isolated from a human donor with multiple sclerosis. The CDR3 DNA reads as TGTGCCAGCAGCTTAGACGGAGGCACCACCGGGGAGCTGTTTTTT. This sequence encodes CASSLDGGTTGELFF.